The entry that follows covers one T cell receptor beta chain sequence. Its antigen is currently unknown. There are 13 residues in the CDR3. Germline V gene lookup returns CDR1 LNHNV and CDR2 YYDKDF (reference sequence). These data come from a study of T cell responses to AZD1222 COVID-19 vaccine. Clones were read by immunoSEQ multiplex PCR, and TCRdb kept only the in-frame ones, dropping some. The repertoire holds about 59,000 clones, with roughly nine tenths as singletons. Broader study findings: At baseline, seropositivity was found in only 5 to 7 AZD1222 recipients. There were mostly white British donors and more females than males, and clonal diversity was possibly underestimated. Among spike-specific TCRs, nearly half reportedly target unmutated variant regions. CD4 TCRs linked to vaccination spanned spike, dominating at 160-218 and 743-854.

The V call is TRBV15, the J call TRBJ2-6, with D perhaps matching TRBD2 (6 bases). The receptor was isolated from an adult who received the AZD1222 COVID-19 vaccine. Here the sequenced sample was peripheral blood, taken 28 days after the second AZD1222 dose. CDR3 DNA: TGTGCAACCGGGGGAGTAAGGGCCAACGTCCTGACTTTC. Translating gives CATGGVRANVLTF.